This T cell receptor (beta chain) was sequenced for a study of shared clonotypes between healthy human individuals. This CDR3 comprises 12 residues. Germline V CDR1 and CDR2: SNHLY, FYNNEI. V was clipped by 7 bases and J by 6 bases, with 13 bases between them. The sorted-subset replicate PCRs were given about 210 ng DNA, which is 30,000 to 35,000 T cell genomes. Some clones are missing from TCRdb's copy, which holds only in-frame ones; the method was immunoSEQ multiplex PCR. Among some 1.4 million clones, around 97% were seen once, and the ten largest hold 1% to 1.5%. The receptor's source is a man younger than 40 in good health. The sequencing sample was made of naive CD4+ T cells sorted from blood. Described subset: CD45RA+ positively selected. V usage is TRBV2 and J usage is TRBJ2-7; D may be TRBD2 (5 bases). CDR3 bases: TGTGCCAGCAACCCACACAGCGGCGAGCAGTACTTC. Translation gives CASNPHSGEQYF.